A selection of T cell receptor beta chains follows, all from one sample in a study of blood T cells in healthy people across ages. Using its own MiXCR run on the 5' RACE reads, TCRdb lists one record per CDR3 protein. The sample carries about 570,000 distinct CDR3 sequences, about 26% recorded once. The sequenced sample was blood. These receptors came from an older woman in good health. Both conserved end residues are part of each CDR3. The D gene is left open where the match is weak.

d_call | j_call | v_call | cdr3_aa
TRBD2 | TRBJ2-1 | TRBV19 | CASQKRGESNEQFF
- | TRBJ1-2 | TRBV24-1 | CATSDLGVDYTF
- | TRBJ2-5 | TRBV6-1 | CASTEGETQYF
TRBD2 | TRBJ2-1 | TRBV5-1 | CASLLAGDHNEQFF
- | TRBJ2-6 | TRBV7-2 | CASSPGTAGANVLTF
- | TRBJ2-5 | TRBV4-1 | CASSQLESWGKGETQYF
- | TRBJ1-6 | TRBV10-3 | CAISEWAPRDSPLHF
TRBD2 | TRBJ2-3 | TRBV7-2 | CASSPAGTSTDTQYF
TRBD2 | TRBJ2-1 | TRBV4-3 | CASSQAGGAYNEQFF
- | TRBJ1-1 | TRBV10-3 | CAISESRGTTEAFF
TRBD1 | TRBJ1-5 | TRBV27 | CASSSLTGGGNQPQHF
- | TRBJ1-5 | TRBV20-1 | CSALPGYSNQPQHF
TRBD2 | TRBJ2-2 | TRBV4-2 | CASSQAGGFTGELFF
- | TRBJ1-4 | TRBV2 | CASSTQGLPNEKLFF
TRBD2 | - | TRBV6-1 | CASSEVAGGRDEQFF
- | TRBJ1-5 | TRBV30 | CAWTPLQGNGQPQHF
- | TRBJ1-3 | TRBV5-1 | CASSADGGGNTIYF
TRBD1 | TRBJ1-5 | TRBV29-1 | CSATTGGYQPQHF
TRBD1 | TRBJ1-2 | TRBV20-1 | CSASRDRYYGYTF